This is a list of T cell receptor beta chains from one sample in a study of spatial heterogeneity in lung cancer. MiXCR was run by TCRdb on the 5' RACE reads, yielding one entry per CDR3 protein. The table includes roughly 50,000 distinct CDR3 sequences, approximately 7.6% detected once. Sequencing used PBMCs, obtained at surgery. These receptors all stem from a female donor with early-stage non-small cell lung cancer. Both conserved end residues are part of each CDR3. Not every row has a clone size; where given, it reads once, few, many or a size class.

v_gene,abundance,j_gene,CDR3aa
TRBV20-1,-,TRBJ2-2,CSAELAGGRTGELFF
TRBV20-1,many,TRBJ2-1,CSAYLAGNEQFF
TRBV5-1,many,TRBJ2-1,CASSGGTGAINEQFF
TRBV6-2/TRBV6-3,few,TRBJ2-7,CASSYSTKGPYEQYF
TRBV15,-,TRBJ2-4,CATSRDRSRGNIQYF
TRBV9,few,TRBJ1-2,CTSSVGTGQGAHGYTF
TRBV2,-,TRBJ2-1,CASSSGGKYNEQFF
TRBV20-1,many,TRBJ2-2,CSASETNAGELFF
TRBV11-2,many,TRBJ2-5,CASSRSRRETQYF
TRBV7-2,few,TRBJ1-5,CASSLGPGAQPQHF
TRBV5-4,-,TRBJ2-3,CASSVASGGVLDTQYF
TRBV10-3,-,TRBJ2-2,CAIRYREGGELFF
TRBV6-2/TRBV6-3,few,TRBJ1-1,CASGGTRGRRNTEAFF
TRBV15,few,TRBJ1-1,CATSRGAGTMNTEAFF
TRBV9,medium-sized,TRBJ2-5,CASSAGTGLFGTQYF
TRBV6-6,many,TRBJ1-6,CASLLGTSDSPLHF
TRBV27,-,TRBJ1-5,CASRHPPGEKGSNQPQHF
TRBV6-5,few,TRBJ1-1,CASSYSGVRGTEAFF
TRBV6-2/TRBV6-3,-,TRBJ2-7,CASSEDRGIYEQYF
TRBV28,many,TRBJ1-1,CASNPTGGITEAFF
TRBV6-1,few,TRBJ1-6,CASGLFLGDNSPLHF
TRBV28,many,TRBJ2-7,CASRPRGGAFSYEQYF
TRBV20-1,many,TRBJ2-7,CSASERGGLSEQYF
TRBV6-6,few,TRBJ2-5,CASSPPDRGVQETQYF
TRBV7-2,-,TRBJ2-7,CASSLGLAGYEQYF
TRBV11-2,many,TRBJ1-1,CASSLGDNTEAFF
TRBV7-2,-,TRBJ2-3,CASSLVGGAPPTDTQYF
TRBV7-9,many,TRBJ2-2,CASSLVSTGNTGELFF
TRBV7-9,-,TRBJ1-4,CASSRDPEKLFF
TRBV6-2/TRBV6-3,-,TRBJ2-1,CASTEGGRLSLGDEQFF
TRBV5-1,-,TRBJ1-5,CASSLDRGAGQPQHF
TRBV28,-,TRBJ1-5,CASRRQGGSNQPQHF
TRBV20-1,-,TRBJ1-3,CSARGGGGVGTIYF
TRBV3-1,-,TRBJ2-5,CASSQYSLETQYF
TRBV7-2,few,TRBJ1-5,CASSLDGRLNQPQHF
TRBV28,many,TRBJ2-7,CASSNRGWEQYF
TRBV20-1,-,TRBJ1-6,CSATEPGAYNSPLHF
TRBV4-3,-,TRBJ2-1,CASSQDRTSGYNEQFF
TRBV9,many,TRBJ1-4,CASSSGTGGRGEKLFF
TRBV7-2,many,TRBJ2-3,CASSSGTSGGTDTQYF
TRBV27,many,TRBJ2-1,CASSPYNAHYNEQFF
TRBV7-9,many,TRBJ2-1,CASMTSGGGGYNEQFF